This entry is about one T cell receptor beta chain. No antigen is known for it. The entry originates in a study of cytomegalovirus exposure and HLA in healthy donors. The CDR3 is made up of 15 amino acids. The germline V gene has CDR1 MGHRA and CDR2 YSYEKL. Trimming shortened V by 4 bases and J by 0 bases, and 10 bases separated the two germline ends. This table comes from immunoSEQ multiplex PCR, and its TCRdb copy is limited to in-frame clones, with some not included. The sample carries around 150,000 clones, 84% recorded once. Study-wide results and limits: The authors confirmed in vitro that a few CMV-associated chains were specific for CMV antigens. Reported performance of the classifier showed diagnosis of cytomegalovirus status with high specificity and sensitivity. According to the study, roughly 160 TCR beta chains were cytomegalovirus-associated.

The sequenced sample consisted of PBMCs. The chain couples TRBV4-1 to TRBJ1-3; D is perhaps TRBD1 (5 bases). The clonotype comes from a man aged 25 to 40 in good health and CMV-seropositive. CDR3: CASSRDSFSGNTIYF. CDR3 bases: TGCGCCAGCAGCCGGGACTCTTTCTCTGGAAACACCATATATTTT.